Many counts were recorded for the clone carrying this T cell receptor beta chain. The antigen remains unidentified. This sample was included in a study of T-cell reconstitution after alpha-beta-depleted transplantation in children. Study results and caveats: T-cell numbers and diversity, one year after transplant, stemmed largely from T cells that were newly produced.

Preparation of the TCRbeta library was carried out with unique molecular identifiers. TCRdb redid the calling of the PCR reads with MiXCR, one entry per CDR3 protein. Among about 470,000 distinct CDR3 sequences listed, over 40% were seen once. Germline assignment: CDR1 SEHNR and CDR2 FQNEAQ (reference sequence). Trimming left V 3 bases short and J 4 bases short, with 7 bases between. The CDR3 runs to 13 residues. J is TRBJ1-3 and V is TRBV7-9, with D possibly matching TRBD1 (6 bases). Here the sequenced sample was PBMCs, taken before TCRalphabeta/CD19-depleted stem cell transplant. This clonotype was sampled from a girl aged 2-15 years with aplastic anemia, due to receive a stem cell transplant. The CDR3 loop is CASSFGTGNTIYF. CDR3 DNA sequence: TGTGCCAGCAGCTTCGGGACAGGAAACACCATATATTTT.